The TCR beta chain under discussion was sequenced for a study of T cell clonality in common variable immunodeficiency. The CDR3 contains 16 residues. With V trimmed by 1 base and J by 6 bases, 11 bases remained unmatched. Germline values: CDR1 SGHVS, CDR2 FNYEAQ. Findings of the study overall: Common variable immunodeficiency TCR beta sequences reportedly had fewer deletions and N-nucleotide insertions. CVID subjects had higher TCRbeta clonality than healthy controls, most marked in about a third.

This clone was seen only a few times. What it binds is not known. Read sequence stops 3 residues before the CDR3 end, and the germline J gene provides the missing end. Only in-frame clones appear in the TCRdb table, and some are missing; sequencing was by immunoSEQ multiplex PCR. Listed for the sample are about 39,000 clones, none seen a single time. The sample comprised peripheral blood mononuclear cells. The sequence was obtained from a person aged 18 to 70 in good health. V is TRBV7-6 and J is TRBJ1-2; 7 positions match TRBD1. The sequenced part of the CDR3 DNA is TGTGCCAGCAGCTTAGGGGGGACAGTGAGTGACGATGGC. Amino acid sequence: CASSLGGTVSDDG. The complete CDR3 protein is CASSLGGTVSDDGYTF.